This T cell receptor (beta chain) was identified in a study of cytomegalovirus exposure and HLA in healthy donors. Study as a whole: Researchers found that about 84% of 350 to 500 genotyped donors fell within the Caucasian-associated ancestry cluster.

PCR involved 60 Vbeta and 13 Jbeta primers. TCRdb's table, derived via immunoSEQ multiplex PCR, lists solely in-frame clones and lacks some. The repertoire holds over 55,000 clones, with 60% to 70% as singletons. Findings and caveats of the study: Reports indicate that TCR beta sequences accurately predicted the HLA-A and HLA-B alleles of most subjects. When presence/absence was analysed, sequencing depth was taken to be roughly uniform across donors.

This clone was counted a few times. As yet, its antigen is unknown. The CDR3 is 15 amino acids. Trimming pared 2 bases from V and 0 bases from J, leaving 11 bases between. Germline loops: CDR1 SGHNT, CDR2 YYREEE (reference sequence). Each donor was nominally healthy when sampled (though unrecorded immune exposures were likely). This receptor was obtained from a man aged 40-49 years in good health and CMV-seropositive. Sequencing was done on a sample of PBMCs. This sequence joins TRBV5-4 and TRBJ2-5, with a possible D match to TRBD1 (6 bases). CDR3 sequence: CASSLGQRNQETQYF. CDR3 coding DNA: TGTGCCAGCAGCTTAGGACAGCGGAACCAAGAGACCCAGTACTTC.